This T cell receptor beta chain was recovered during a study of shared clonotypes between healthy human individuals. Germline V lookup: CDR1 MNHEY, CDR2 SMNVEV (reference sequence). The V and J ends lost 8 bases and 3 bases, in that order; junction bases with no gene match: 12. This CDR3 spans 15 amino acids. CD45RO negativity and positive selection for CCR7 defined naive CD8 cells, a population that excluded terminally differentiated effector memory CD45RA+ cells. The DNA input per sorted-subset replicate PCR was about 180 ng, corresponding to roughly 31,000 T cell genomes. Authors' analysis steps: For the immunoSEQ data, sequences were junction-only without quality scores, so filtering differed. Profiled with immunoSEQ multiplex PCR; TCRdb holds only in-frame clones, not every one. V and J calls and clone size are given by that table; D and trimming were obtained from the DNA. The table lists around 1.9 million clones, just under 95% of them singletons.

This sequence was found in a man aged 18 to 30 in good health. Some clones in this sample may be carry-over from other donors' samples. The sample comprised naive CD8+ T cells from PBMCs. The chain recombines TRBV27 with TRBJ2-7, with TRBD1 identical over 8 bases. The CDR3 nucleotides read TGTGCCAGCGCAATTTCCGGGACAGGATACTACGAGCAGTACTTC. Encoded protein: CASAISGTGYYEQYF.